The 20 T cell receptor beta chains reported below all come from one sample, sequenced in a study of cytomegalovirus exposure and HLA in healthy donors. The PCR was carried out with 60 Vbeta primers and 13 Jbeta primers. Sequenced by immunoSEQ multiplex PCR; TCRdb stores in-frame clones only, minus some. Of 70,000 to 95,000 clones in the sample, around 84% were seen once. The source material was PBMCs. These TCRs come from a man aged 18 to 30 in good health and CMV-seronegative.

This clone showed up just a few times. The V and J genes are TRBV19 and TRBJ2-2; 7 bases are shared with TRBD1. The CDR3 is 14 amino acids. V was pared by 5 bases and J by 4 bases, with 4 bases of the junction left unmatched. Looked up from germline, CDR1 is LNHDA and CDR2 is SQIVND (reference sequence). This CDR3 is CASSFGTVTGELFF. CDR3 DNA sequence: TGTGCCAGTAGTTTTGGGACAGTCACCGGGGAGCTGTTTTTT.

The chain carries TRBV18 and TRBJ2-3; D not resolved. CDR3 size: 13 residues. Trimming pared 1 base from V and 6 bases from J, leaving 8 bases between. Germline V CDR1 and CDR2: KGHSH, LQKENI. CDR3 sequence reads: CASSPLAKDTQYF. Here the CDR3 DNA reads TGTGCCAGCTCACCACTCGCGAAGGATACGCAGTATTTT.

The chain links TRBV11-2 to TRBJ1-3; tentative D call: TRBD1 (6 bases). Germline V CDR1 and CDR2: SGHAT, FQNNGV. Trimming removed 7 bases at V and 0 bases at J, with 16 bases between. The CDR3 extends over 16 amino acids. The CDR3 DNA sequence: TGTGCCAGCACCCGGGGCAGGGGCTCCTCTGGAAACACCATATATTTT. It encodes CASTRGRGSSGNTIYF.

This chain links TRBV5-8 with TRBJ1-4, with D perhaps matching TRBD1 (6 bases). The CDR3 has 16 amino acids. From germline, CDR1 is SGHTS and CDR2 YDEGEE. V gave up 3 bases and J gave up 4 bases, with 16 bases separating them. The CDR3 nucleotides are TGTGCCAGCAGCTCTATAGGGGGACGGGGTAATGAAAAACTGTTTTTT. It encodes CASSSIGGRGNEKLFF.

Details on this clone: The germline gene is not matched at one end of the junction; a read error may be the cause. V and J are TRBV7-7 and TRBJ2-1; 8 bases map to TRBD1. This CDR3 has 15 amino acids. Germline V gene data show CDR1 as SSHAT and CDR2 as FNYEAQ (reference sequence). The CDR3: CASSPDRGPYNEQFF. The CDR3 DNA sequence: TGTGCTAGCAGCCCCGACAGGGGCCCGTACAATGAGCAGTTCTTC.

The chain is built from TRBV27 and TRBJ1-5, with D possibly matching TRBD1 (5 bases). Germline CDR1 reads MNHEY; CDR2 reads SMNVEV (reference sequence). Trimming took 6 bases from V and 7 from J, leaving 10 bases between them. The CDR3 runs to 12 residues. CDR3 in amino acids: CASSQGRQPQHF. The CDR3 nucleotides are TGTGCCAGCAGCCAGGGAAGGCAGCCCCAGCATTTT.

In nucleotides, the CDR3 is TGTGCCAGCAGCTGGGGACAGGTCGGAACTGAAGCTTTCTTT. Translating gives CASSWGQVGTEAFF. The chain joins TRBV5-8 to TRBJ1-1, with 8 bases lining up with TRBD1. Trimming at V came to 3 bases and at J to 5 bases, leaving 6 bases not matched to a gene. The CDR3 has 14 amino acids. Germline CDR1 reads SGHTS; CDR2 reads YDEGEE.

The chain joins TRBV7-9 to TRBJ1-5, with D unclear. The V and J ends lost 3 bases and 6 bases respectively, with 9 bases between them. Germline V gene lookup returns CDR1 SEHNR and CDR2 FQNEAQ (reference sequence). The CDR3 length is 13 residues. The CDR3 DNA sequence: TGTGCCAGCAGCTTCACGGGTGGTCAGCCCCAGCATTTT. Translation: CASSFTGGQPQHF.

The rearrangement joins TRBV19 to TRBJ2-3, with 8 bases lining up with TRBD1. Germline values: CDR1 LNHDA, CDR2 SQIVND (reference sequence). The trim removed 7 bases at V and 6 bases at J, leaving 6 bases unmatched. The CDR3 runs 13 residues. CDR3 nucleotides: TGTGCCAGTATGTACAGGGGGTTGGATACGCAGTATTTT. This translates into CASMYRGLDTQYF.

This chain connects TRBV4-2 to TRBJ2-5; TRBD2 matches 7 bases. Germline CDR1 is LGHNA and CDR2 is YNFKEQ. The CDR3 runs to 15 residues. After removal of 0 bases from V and 3 bases from J, the junction contained 4 bases not matched to a gene. The CDR3 DNA reads as TGTGCCAGCAGCCAAGAAGAGGCGGGGGAAGAGACCCAGTACTTC. Protein product: CASSQEEAGEETQYF.

V gene TRBV6-5 combines with J gene TRBJ1-2; weak D call: TRBD1 (5 bases). V lost 0 bases, J lost 0 bases, and 8 bases lay in between. This CDR3 region has 15 residues. The V gene's germline CDR1 is MNHEY and CDR2 SVGAGI. CDR3 sequence: CASSYSAGANYGYTF. In nucleotides, the CDR3 is TGTGCCAGCAGTTACTCGGCGGGGGCTAACTATGGCTACACCTTC.

This chain links TRBV5-4 with TRBJ1-1, with 12 bases identical to TRBD1. V gave up 4 bases and J gave up 2 bases; unmatched junction bases: 6. CDR3 length: 16 amino acids. Germline V gene sequence: CDR1 SGHNT, CDR2 YYREEE (reference sequence). CDR3: CASSPRDRGPNTEAFF. The CDR3 region has the DNA TGTGCCAGCAGCCCCCGGGACAGGGGGCCTAACACTGAAGCTTTCTTT. Drawing the rest from reference TRBV5-4 and TRBJ1-1, the complete variable domain is ETGVTQSPTHLIKTRGQQVTLRCSSQSGHNTVSWYQQALGQGPQFIFQYYREEENGRGNFPPRFSGLQFPNYSSELNVNALELDDSALYLCASSPRDRGPNTEAFFGQGTRLTVV.

The chain links TRBV7-6 to TRBJ2-2, with 9 bases identical to TRBD1. Germline-derived CDR1 and CDR2 are SGHVS and FNYEAQ. This CDR3 has 15 amino acids. V gave up 5 bases and J gave up 6 bases; unmatched junction bases: 7. CDR3 amino acids: CASSRTTGGSGELFF. The CDR3 DNA reads TGTGCCAGCAGCCGAACAACAGGGGGCTCCGGGGAGCTGTTTTTT. Full variable domain (missing parts from reference TRBV7-6 and TRBJ2-2): GAGVSQSPRYKVTKRGQDVALRCDPISGHVSLYWYRQALGQGPEFLTYFNYEAQQDKSGLPNDRFSAERPEGSISTLTIQRTEQRDSAMYRCASSRTTGGSGELFFGEGSRLTVL.

The gene calls are TRBV11-2 and TRBJ1-4, with D uncertain. The CDR3 loop spans 15 amino acids. Germline V gene sequence: CDR1 SGHAT, CDR2 FQNNGV. Trimming took 3 bases from V and 8 from J, leaving 16 bases between them. DNA for the CDR3: TGTGCCAGCAGCTTCGGAGCTGCGAATGGGGAAAAACTGTTTTTT. Translation: CASSFGAANGEKLFF.

This rearrangement joins TRBV5-1 to TRBJ2-2; the D gene is possibly TRBD1 (5 bases). Trimming took off 0 bases at V and 2 bases at J, with 11 bases between the two ends. This CDR3 has 16 residues. Germline V gene lookup returns CDR1 SGHRS and CDR2 YFSETQ. The chain's CDR3 is CASSLEIQGNTGELFF. As DNA, the CDR3 is TGCGCCAGCAGCTTGGAAATCCAGGGAAACACCGGGGAGCTGTTTTTT.

The chain has TRBV5-6 and TRBJ1-2; D remains ambiguous. Trimming shortened V by 4 bases and J by 7 bases, and 20 bases separated the two germline ends. The CDR3 is made up of 15 amino acids. Germline-derived CDR1 and CDR2 are SGHDT and YYEEEE. CDR3 coding DNA: TGTGCCAGCAGCGCCTTACAGTTCAAGGTCACTGGCTACACCTTC. It encodes CASSALQFKVTGYTF.

The V and J genes are TRBV2 and TRBJ2-3; maybe TRBD2 (6 bases). Germline V CDR1 and CDR2: SNHLY, FYNNEI. V dropped 6 bases and J dropped 2 bases, with 12 bases sitting between them. CDR3 size: 14 residues. The CDR3 region is CASRARDSTDTQYF. The CDR3 bases are TGTGCCAGCAGAGCTCGGGACTCCACAGATACGCAGTATTTT. Together with reference TRBV2 and TRBJ2-3, the CDR3 gives the full variable domain: EPEVTQTPSHQVTQMGQEVILRCVPISNHLYFYWYRQILGQKVEFLVSFYNNEISEKSEIFDDQFSVERPDGSNFTLKIRSTKLEDSAMYFCASRARDSTDTQYFGPGTRLTVL.

The CDR3 sequence is CASSVGQGLYGYTF. Here the CDR3 DNA reads TGTGCCAGCAGCGTAGGACAGGGCCTCTATGGCTACACCTTC. V and J are TRBV7-9 and TRBJ1-2, with 8 bases lining up with TRBD1. Germline CDR1 reads SEHNR; CDR2 reads FQNEAQ (reference sequence). The ends lost 5 bases at V and 4 bases at J; junction bases unmatched: 6. The CDR3 has 14 residues.

The chain is built from TRBV7-9 and TRBJ2-5; 15 nucleotides match TRBD2. With V trimmed by 3 bases and J by 4 bases, 3 bases remained unmatched. Germline CDR1 reads SEHNR; CDR2 reads FQNEAQ (reference sequence). CDR3 size: 16 residues. The DNA of the CDR3 is TGTGCCAGCAGCTTTAGGACTAGCGGGGGGGCAGAGACCCAGTACTTC. The encoded protein is CASSFRTSGGAETQYF.

CDR3 protein: CASLTQGVGTEAFF. In DNA, the CDR3 is TGTGCCAGCTTAACCCAGGGGGTCGGCACTGAAGCTTTCTTT. V and J are TRBV5-4 and TRBJ1-1, with 7 bases lining up with TRBD1. The germline gives CDR1 SGHNT, CDR2 YYREEE (reference sequence). Germline trimming cut 7 bases from V and 4 bases from J; bases unmatched to any gene: 10. The CDR3 has 14 residues.